The 24 T cell receptor beta chains below all came from one sample that was sequenced in a study of blood T cell repertoires in COVID-19 (dated by TCRdb to the early 2020s). Libraries were constructed by the immunoSEQ multiplex PCR assay. TCRdb stores this immuneACCESS table with in-frame sequences only. Part of the clones is absent; in the studies checked, under half of the shortfall reflects unresolved V genes, and no reason is known for the rest. This sample comprises 110,000 to 150,000 clones, approximately 78% of them detected only once. Over 5% of the sample lies in the top ten. Sequenced: PBMCs or T cells enriched from blood (not recorded which). The receptors derive from a woman aged 50 to 65 who had recovered from COVID-19.

The gene calls are TRBV28 and TRBJ1-2; 9 bases are shared with TRBD1. J lost 4 bases, V lost 9 bases, and 6 bases had no gene match. This CDR3 contains 13 residues. Germline V CDR1 and CDR2: MDHEN, SYDVKM. The CDR3 DNA follows: TGTGCCAGTTACAGGGGGCCAGTCTATGGCTACACCTTC. Translation: CASYRGPVYGYTF.

The gene calls are TRBV5-1 and TRBJ2-3; no clear D. CDR1 is SGHRS and CDR2 is YFSETQ in the germline V gene. Between the trimmed V and J ends, which lost 2 bases and 2 bases, there was a span of 9 bases. The CDR3 runs to 14 residues. The CDR3 region has the DNA TGCGCCAGCAGCTTTCAGCGTTTCACAGATACGCAGTATTTT. It is translated as CASSFQRFTDTQYF.

The gene calls are TRBV9 and TRBJ2-3; 7 bases are a match to TRBD1. The trim removed 3 bases at V and 2 bases at J, leaving 12 bases unmatched. In germline, CDR1 is SGDLS, CDR2 YYNGEE. CDR3 length equals 17 residues. CDR3 region: CASSENWDSEPTDTQYF. The CDR3 bases are TGTGCCAGCAGCGAAAATTGGGACAGCGAACCCACAGATACGCAGTATTTT.

The genes are TRBV28 and TRBJ1-5; D is unresolved. Germline-derived CDR1 and CDR2 are MDHEN and SYDVKM. This CDR3 has 14 amino acids. V dropped 6 bases and J dropped 0 bases, with 9 bases sitting between them. CDR3 sequence reads: CASRLYISNQPQHF. DNA for the CDR3: TGTGCCAGCAGACTATACATTAGCAATCAGCCCCAGCATTTT.

This clone was seen only a few times. The chain employs TRBV5-4 and TRBJ1-1, with TRBD1 matching 8 bases. The CDR3 consists of 14 residues. The V segment lost 5 bases and the J segment 3 bases; nucleotides outside the gene matches: 6. Germline assignment: CDR1 SGHNT and CDR2 YYREEE (reference sequence). CDR3 in DNA: TGTGCCAGCAGACCAGGGGGCGCGGACACTGAAGCTTTCTTT. Its translation: CASRPGGADTEAFF.

At least ten counts were recorded for this clone. This sequence joins TRBV14 and TRBJ1-1; 8 nucleotides line up with TRBD1. Unmatched junction bases numbered 5, after V lost 4 bases and J lost 1 base. The CDR3 spans 15 residues. CDR1 and CDR2 (germline): SGHDN, FVKESK. CDR3 region: CASSRSTGANTEAFF. The CDR3 nucleotides are TGTGCCAGCAGCCGATCGACAGGGGCGAACACTGAAGCTTTCTTT.

The gene calls are TRBV6-5 and TRBJ2-7, with a tentative D call TRBD2 (5 bases). V lost 5 bases and J lost 9, with 11 bases in between. This CDR3 has 11 amino acids. CDR1 MNHEY and CDR2 SVGAGI come from the germline V gene. The CDR3 loop reads CASSTQEGQYF. Here the CDR3 DNA reads TGTGCCAGCAGTACCCAAGAGGGGCAGTACTTC.

The V and J genes are TRBV5-4 and TRBJ2-2; 8 nucleotides agree with TRBD1. The CDR3 extends over 13 amino acids. Germline CDR1 SGHNT, CDR2 YYREEE (reference sequence). Trimming at V came to 4 bases and at J to 7 bases, leaving 3 bases not matched to a gene. This CDR3 is CASSPGQGGELFF. The DNA for the CDR3 is TGTGCCAGCAGCCCAGGACAGGGCGGGGAGCTGTTTTTT. Together with reference TRBV5-4 and TRBJ2-2, the CDR3 gives the full variable domain: ETGVTQSPTHLIKTRGQQVTLRCSSQSGHNTVSWYQQALGQGPQFIFQYYREEENGRGNFPPRFSGLQFPNYSSELNVNALELDDSALYLCASSPGQGGELFFGEGSRLTVL.

The CDR3 DNA follows: TGCAGTGCTATTATGATCCGGGGCTACACCTTC. Encoded protein: CSAIMIRGYTF. The V and J genes are TRBV20-1 and TRBJ1-2; D gene uncertain. There are 11 residues in the CDR3. Trimming removed 4 bases from V and 8 bases from J, with 11 bases in between. Germline assignment: CDR1 DFQATT and CDR2 SNEGSKA (reference sequence).

The genes are TRBV2 and TRBJ2-5; D is uncertain. There are 15 residues in the CDR3. The germline V gene has CDR1 SNHLY and CDR2 FYNNEI. The V end lost 2 bases, the J end lost 3 bases, and 13 bases lay between the germline ends. The CDR3 region has the DNA TGTGCCAGCAGTGAATCTGTACCAGAGGAAGAGACCCAGTACTTC. Protein sequence: CASSESVPEEETQYF.

J is TRBJ2-2 and V is TRBV28; 9 nucleotides align to TRBD2. Germline CDR1 is MDHEN and CDR2 is SYDVKM. This CDR3 contains 13 residues. V lost 8 bases, J lost 2 bases, and 0 bases stayed unmatched. The CDR3 nucleotides are TGTGCCAGCGGGACTAGCAACACCGGGGAGCTGTTTTTT. It is translated as CASGTSNTGELFF.

The chain uses TRBV10-3 and TRBJ2-7, with 9 bases fitting TRBD1. CDR3 size: 14 residues. V shed 2 bases, J shed 4 bases, and the junction held 3 bases outside the gene matches. Germline lookup yields CDR1 ENHRY and CDR2 SYGVKD. CDR3 DNA sequence: TGTGCCATCAGTGAGGGGACAGGGAAGTACGAGCAGTACTTC. Translation: CAISEGTGKYEQYF.

A single count supports this clone. The chain joins TRBV6-5 to TRBJ2-7, with TRBD1 identical over 7 bases. V lost 4 bases and J lost 5; bases outside the gene matches: 11. There are 15 residues in the CDR3. Germline V CDR1 and CDR2: MNHEY, SVGAGI. CDR3 coding DNA: TGTGCCAGCAGTTCCATCACAGGGGTCCCTGACGAGCAGTACTTC. Amino acid sequence: CASSSITGVPDEQYF.

The chain is built from TRBV6-2 or TRBV6-3 and TRBJ2-7; 11 nucleotides align to TRBD1. The germline V gene encodes CDR1 MNHEY and CDR2 SVGEGT. Losses at the gene ends were 6 bases for V and 3 bases for J; bases not matched to a gene: 13. The CDR3 spans 17 residues. For the CDR3, the DNA is TGTGCCAGCAGCCGGGACAGGGGGAAAGGGATAAGCTACGAGCAGTACTTC. Translation gives CASSRDRGKGISYEQYF.

This clone came up once. V and J are TRBV7-9 and TRBJ1-6; weak D call: TRBD1 (6 bases). The germline V gene has CDR1 SEHNR and CDR2 FQNEAQ (reference sequence). This CDR3 contains 17 residues. Trimming took 6 bases from V and 2 from J, leaving 17 bases between them. As DNA, the CDR3 is TGTGCCAGCAGTCGGGACATAAAGGGCACCTATAATTCACCCCTCCACTTT. As protein: CASSRDIKGTYNSPLHF. Full variable domain (rest looked up from reference TRBV7-9 and TRBJ1-6): DTGVSQNPRHKITKRGQNVTFRCDPISEHNRLYWYRQTLGQGPEFLTYFQNEAQLEKSRLLSDRFSAERPKGSFSTLEIQRTEQGDSAMYLCASSRDIKGTYNSPLHFGNGTRLTVT.

The genes are TRBV5-1 and TRBJ1-1; TRBD1 matches 7 bases. Germline values: CDR1 SGHRS, CDR2 YFSETQ. The CDR3 consists of 14 residues. Trimming took 5 bases from V and 3 from J; bases not matched to a gene: 7. The DNA of the CDR3 is TGCGCCAGCAGGGCTGACAGGGTTTACACTGAAGCTTTCTTT. It specifies CASRADRVYTEAFF.

The chain carries TRBV25-1 and TRBJ2-3; D is possibly TRBD2 (5 bases). V lost 4 bases and J lost 0, with 11 bases in between. CDR1 is MGHDK, CDR2 SYGVNS, per germline. This CDR3 region has 15 residues. This CDR3 is CASSADFLSTDTQYF. CDR3 sequence (DNA): TGTGCCAGCAGTGCGGACTTTCTTAGCACAGATACGCAGTATTTT. Full variable domain (rest looked up from reference TRBV25-1 and TRBJ2-3): EADIYQTPRYLVIGTGKKITLECSQTMGHDKMYWYQQDPGMELHLIHYSYGVNSTEKGDLSSESTVSRIRTEHFPLTLESARPSHTSQYLCASSADFLSTDTQYFGPGTRLTVL.

The chain carries TRBV7-3 and TRBJ1-6; D uncertain. Germline V gene data show CDR1 as SGHTA and CDR2 as FQGTGA. Trimming removed 4 bases at V and 9 bases at J, with 10 bases between. The length of the CDR3 is 13 residues. The CDR3 DNA follows: TGTGCCAGCAGCTATGGAGGAGTTTCACCCCTCCACTTT. This gives the protein CASSYGGVSPLHF. Complete variable domain (other parts from reference TRBV7-3 and TRBJ1-6): GAGVSQTPSNKVTEKGKYVELRCDPISGHTALYWYRQSLGQGPEFLIYFQGTGAADDSGLPNDRFFAVRPEGSVSTLKIQRTERGDSAVYLCASSYGGVSPLHFGNGTRLTVT.

The chain combines TRBV19 with TRBJ1-5, with D possibly being TRBD1 (5 bases). This CDR3 is built from 14 residues. V lost 3 bases to trimming and J lost 6 bases, with 12 bases between them. CDR1 is LNHDA, CDR2 SQIVND, per germline (reference sequence). The CDR3, as DNA: TGTGCCAGTAGTATCCGGGACTACGGTCAGCCCCAGCATTTT. The encoded protein is CASSIRDYGQPQHF.

The CDR3 region has the DNA TGCGCCAGCAGCTTTTTCCCGACAAGTACGAACACTGAAGCTTTCTTT. Protein sequence: CASSFFPTSTNTEAFF. J is TRBJ1-1 and V is TRBV5-1; D unclear. The germline gives CDR1 SGHRS, CDR2 YFSETQ. This CDR3 spans 16 amino acids. V lost 2 bases and J lost 1, with 15 bases in between.

The rearrangement joins TRBV6-5 to TRBJ1-1; 9 nucleotides match TRBD1. J gave up 4 bases and V 5 bases, and 8 bases lay outside the gene matches. This CDR3 spans 15 amino acids. Germline assignment: CDR1 MNHEY and CDR2 SVGAGI. The CDR3 DNA reads as TGTGCCAGCAGTCCAAGCGAGACAGGGGGCACTGAAGCTTTCTTT. Protein: CASSPSETGGTEAFF.

The chain combines TRBV10-3 with TRBJ2-5; D might be TRBD1 (6 bases). The CDR3 is made up of 12 amino acids. Trimming left V 5 bases short and J 5 bases short, with 9 bases between. The germline V gene encodes CDR1 ENHRY and CDR2 SYGVKD. CDR3 bases: TGTGCCATCAGTTCAGGGGTGGAGACCCAGTACTTC. This translates into CAISSGVETQYF.

This clone was seen repeatedly, ten times or more. J is TRBJ1-2 and V is TRBV4-1, with D tentatively TRBD1 (6 bases). The V gene's germline CDR1 is MGHRA and CDR2 YSYEKL. Trimming stripped 4 bases from V and 13 bases from J, with 25 bases between. This CDR3 is 15 amino acids long. The CDR3 region is CASSPPTGTLADPTF. CDR3 nucleotides: TGCGCCAGCAGCCCACCGACAGGTACTTTGGCGGATCCCACCTTC.

The chain joins TRBV9 to TRBJ1-2; TRBD1 agrees at 9 bases. Germline V CDR1 and CDR2: SGDLS, YYNGEE. The CDR3 runs 15 residues. The junction had 8 bases not matched to a gene; V was cut back by 4 bases and J by 4 bases. The DNA for the CDR3 is TGTGCCAGCAGCCCCCTGGGACAGGGAGGCTATGGCTACACCTTC. Translation: CASSPLGQGGYGYTF.